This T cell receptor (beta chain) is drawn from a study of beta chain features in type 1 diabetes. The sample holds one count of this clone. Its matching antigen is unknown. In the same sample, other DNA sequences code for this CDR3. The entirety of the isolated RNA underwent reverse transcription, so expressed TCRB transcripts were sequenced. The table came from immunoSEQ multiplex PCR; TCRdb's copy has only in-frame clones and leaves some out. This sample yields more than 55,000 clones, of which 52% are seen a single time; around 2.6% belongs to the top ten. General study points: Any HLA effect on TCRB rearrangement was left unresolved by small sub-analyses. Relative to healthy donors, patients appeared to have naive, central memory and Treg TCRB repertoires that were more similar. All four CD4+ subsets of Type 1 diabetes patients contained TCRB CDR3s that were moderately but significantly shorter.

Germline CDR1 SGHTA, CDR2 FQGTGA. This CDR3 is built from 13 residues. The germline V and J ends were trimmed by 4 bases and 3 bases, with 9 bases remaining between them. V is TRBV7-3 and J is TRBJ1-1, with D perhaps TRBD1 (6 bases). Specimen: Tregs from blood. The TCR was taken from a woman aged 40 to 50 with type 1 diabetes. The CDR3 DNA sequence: TGTGCCAGCAGCTCACAGGGAGACACTGAAGCTTTCTTT. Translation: CASSSQGDTEAFF. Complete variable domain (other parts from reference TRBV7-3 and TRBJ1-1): GAGVSQTPSNKVTEKGKYVELRCDPISGHTALYWYRQSLGQGPEFLIYFQGTGAADDSGLPNDRFFAVRPEGSVSTLKIQRTERGDSAVYLCASSSQGDTEAFFGQGTRLTVV.